Following are 19 T cell receptor beta chains from one sample sequenced in a study of OX40 agonist ivuxolimab in advanced cancers. Some clones are missing from TCRdb's copy, which holds only in-frame ones; the method was immunoSEQ multiplex PCR. Seen here are around 140,000 clones, approximately 90% observed once, and the top ten hold about 1%. The specimen comprised CD4+ or CD8+ T cells sorted from blood, sampled in a trial of the OX40 agonist ivuxolimab. The receptors come from an adult with an advanced solid tumor such as melanoma, head and neck, liver or kidney cancer.

The V gene is TRBV5-1, the J gene TRBJ2-7, with TRBD1 matching over 8 bases. CDR1 and CDR2 (germline): SGHRS, YFSETQ. The J segment lost 3 bases and the V segment lost 4 bases, leaving 9 bases of the junction unmatched. This CDR3 contains 15 residues. The CDR3 here is CASSNLPGQGYEQYF. The CDR3 bases are TGCGCCAGCAGCAATCTTCCTGGACAGGGCTACGAGCAGTACTTC.

This chain uses TRBV28 with TRBJ1-2, with D possibly matching TRBD1 (5 bases). CDR1 is MDHEN, CDR2 SYDVKM, per germline. Deletions cut 8 bases from V and 8 bases from J, with 27 bases between. The CDR3 length is 16 residues. CDR3 DNA: TGTGCCAGCGCAACTCAGGGCAGGCGCGGCTTCGGGGGCTACACCTTC. This gives the protein CASATQGRRGFGGYTF.

The gene calls are TRBV30 and TRBJ2-6, with D perhaps TRBD2 (6 bases). This CDR3 contains 16 residues. CDR1 GTSNPN and CDR2 SVGIG come from the germline V gene (reference sequence). Deletions cut 4 bases from V and 0 bases from J, with 13 bases between. CDR3 in DNA: TGTGCCTGGAACCCGGGGGTCATCTCTGGGGCCAACGTCCTGACTTTC. Its protein is CAWNPGVISGANVLTF.

The chain uses TRBV25-1 and TRBJ1-2; unclear D gene. The CDR3 runs to 13 residues. Germline lookup yields CDR1 MGHDK and CDR2 SYGVNS. Trimming stripped 3 bases from V and 4 bases from J, with 9 bases between. In nucleotides, the CDR3 is TGTGCCAGCAGTGAGGAGGCGGGCTATGGCTACACCTTC. Translated: CASSEEAGYGYTF.

This clone was counted once. V usage is TRBV20-1 and J usage is TRBJ2-3; D not resolved. V was shortened by 6 bases and J by 6 bases, with 10 bases between the two germline ends. Germline V gene data show CDR1 as DFQATT and CDR2 as SNEGSKA (reference sequence). The CDR3 sequence is 11 residues long. CDR3 DNA: TGCAGTGCCTCCATTGGCGATACGCAGTATTTT. It is translated as CSASIGDTQYF.

This chain joins TRBV7-3 and TRBJ2-2; 14 positions agree with TRBD2. J gave up 4 bases and V 5 bases, and 3 bases lay outside the gene matches. CDR3 length: 16 amino acids. The germline V gene encodes CDR1 SGHTA and CDR2 FQGTGA. The CDR3 DNA sequence: TGTGCCAGCAGCGCGACTAGCGGGAGGGCCACCGGGGAGCTGTTTTTT. Its protein product is CASSATSGRATGELFF.

The chain combines TRBV27 with TRBJ1-5; 9 bases align to TRBD1. Germline values: CDR1 MNHEY, CDR2 SMNVEV (reference sequence). The CDR3 has 15 residues. J gave up 5 bases and V 6 bases, and 8 bases lay outside the gene matches. The CDR3 spells CASSRDRVSDQPQHF. DNA of the CDR3: TGTGCCAGCAGCCGGGACAGGGTATCGGATCAGCCCCAGCATTTT.

The rearrangement links TRBV7-3 to TRBJ2-1, with D maybe TRBD2 (6 bases). The V and J ends lost 5 bases and 3 bases respectively, with 17 bases between them. From germline, CDR1 is SGHTA and CDR2 FQGTGA. CDR3 size: 16 residues. This chain's CDR3 is CASSTTTGVSYNEQFF. The CDR3 coding sequence is TGTGCCAGCAGCACGACGACGGGAGTTAGCTACAATGAGCAGTTCTTC. Drawing the rest from reference TRBV7-3 and TRBJ2-1, the complete variable domain is GAGVSQTPSNKVTEKGKYVELRCDPISGHTALYWYRQSLGQGPEFLIYFQGTGAADDSGLPNDRFFAVRPEGSVSTLKIQRTERGDSAVYLCASSTTTGVSYNEQFFGPGTRLTVL.

The chain has TRBV5-5 and TRBJ1-1, with D possibly being TRBD1 (5 bases). The germline CDR1 and CDR2 sequences are SGHKS and YYEKEE (reference sequence). The CDR3 covers 15 residues. V was cut by 0 bases and J by 5 bases, with 14 bases left in between. This CDR3 is CASSLVGPGGTEAFF. CDR3 coding DNA: TGTGCCAGCAGCTTGGTCGGCCCGGGGGGAACTGAAGCTTTCTTT.

The chain uses TRBV7-2 and TRBJ1-3; D not certain. The V end was cut by 4 bases, the J end by 1 base, with 14 bases between. Germline-derived CDR1 and CDR2 are SGHTA and FQGNSA. The CDR3 covers 16 residues. The CDR3 spells CASSSRRGRSGNTIYF. CDR3 nucleotides: TGTGCCAGCAGCTCCCGTCGAGGACGTTCTGGAAACACCATATATTTT.

Only one count was recorded for this clone. The chain has TRBV29-1 and TRBJ2-3; no firm D call. Germline V gives CDR1 SQVTM, CDR2 ANQGSEA. The CDR3 has 13 residues. The V gene lost 3 bases and the J gene lost 3 bases, with 10 bases spanning the gap. The CDR3 nucleotides are TGCAGCGTTGAGGGTGGTATAACAGATACGCAGTATTTT. Its translation: CSVEGGITDTQYF.

Written as DNA, the CDR3 is TGCGCCAGCAGCTTGGGTAGTGCGGGGGAGACCCAGTACTTC. Protein sequence: CASSLGSAGETQYF. This chain links TRBV5-1 with TRBJ2-5; maybe TRBD2 (6 bases). Germline V gene lookup returns CDR1 SGHRS and CDR2 YFSETQ. Trimming took 0 bases from V and 5 from J, leaving 11 bases between them. The length of the CDR3 is 14 residues.

This chain's CDR3 is CASSLQPVEEAFF. The CDR3 region has the DNA TGTGCCAGCAGCTTACAGCCGGTGGAGGAAGCTTTCTTT. This chain connects TRBV5-4 to TRBJ1-1; D gene uncertain. The V gene lost 2 bases and the J gene lost 8 bases, with 13 bases spanning the gap. Germline CDR1 and CDR2: SGHNT and YYREEE (reference sequence). The CDR3 contains 13 residues.

V usage is TRBV10-1 and J usage is TRBJ2-1; 9 positions match TRBD1. Germline lookup yields CDR1 WNHNN and CDR2 SYGVQD (reference sequence). V was pared by 0 bases and J by 7 bases, with 1 base of the junction left unmatched. The CDR3 contains 14 residues. The CDR3 loop reads CASSESGQGNEQFF. Written as DNA, the CDR3 is TGCGCCAGCAGTGAGTCGGGACAGGGAAATGAGCAGTTCTTC.

The gene calls are TRBV28 and TRBJ2-5; the D gene is possibly TRBD2 (5 bases). Germline V gives CDR1 MDHEN, CDR2 SYDVKM. Trimming removed 5 bases at V and 5 bases at J, with 18 bases between. The length of the CDR3 is 15 residues. As DNA, the CDR3 is TGTGCCAGCAGTCTCCCAGACCCGAGGGCTGAGACCCAGTACTTC. Protein: CASSLPDPRAETQYF.

The chain combines TRBV7-9 with TRBJ2-3, with 8 positions matching TRBD1. J gave up 6 bases and V 1 base, and 6 bases lay outside the gene matches. This CDR3 region has 15 residues. The germline gives CDR1 SEHNR, CDR2 FQNEAQ (reference sequence). The CDR3 sequence: CASSLVTGGADTQYF. The CDR3 DNA reads TGTGCCAGCAGCTTAGTAACAGGGGGAGCGGATACGCAGTATTTT.

The rearrangement uses TRBV25-1 and TRBJ2-3; no definite D call. V was trimmed by 3 bases and J by 4 bases, leaving 5 bases between them. This CDR3 has 12 amino acids. Germline lookup yields CDR1 MGHDK and CDR2 SYGVNS. In DNA, the CDR3 is TGTGCCAGCAGTGACTGGGCAGATACGCAGTATTTT. As protein: CASSDWADTQYF.

The chain uses TRBV7-9 and TRBJ2-3, with D unclear. Germline values: CDR1 SEHNR, CDR2 FQNEAQ (reference sequence). The length of the CDR3 is 12 residues. Deletions cut 5 bases from V and 8 bases from J, with 11 bases between. DNA for the CDR3: TGTGCCAGCAGCCCGATAAGGGCTACGCAGTATTTT. Protein: CASSPIRATQYF.

This clone was seen a few times. V and J are TRBV2 and TRBJ2-5; D assignment may be TRBD1 or TRBD2 (5 bases each). V lost 6 bases and J 2 bases, leaving 13 bases between the germline ends. The CDR3 has 14 residues. Germline assignment: CDR1 SNHLY and CDR2 FYNNEI. CDR3 sequence (DNA): TGTGCCAGCAGCCCAGGGACGGCACAAGAGACCCAGTACTTC. Amino acid sequence: CASSPGTAQETQYF. Filled out from reference TRBV2 and TRBJ2-5, the complete variable domain reads EPEVTQTPSHQVTQMGQEVILRCVPISNHLYFYWYRQILGQKVEFLVSFYNNEISEKSEIFDDQFSVERPDGSNFTLKIRSTKLEDSAMYFCASSPGTAQETQYFGPGTRLLVL.